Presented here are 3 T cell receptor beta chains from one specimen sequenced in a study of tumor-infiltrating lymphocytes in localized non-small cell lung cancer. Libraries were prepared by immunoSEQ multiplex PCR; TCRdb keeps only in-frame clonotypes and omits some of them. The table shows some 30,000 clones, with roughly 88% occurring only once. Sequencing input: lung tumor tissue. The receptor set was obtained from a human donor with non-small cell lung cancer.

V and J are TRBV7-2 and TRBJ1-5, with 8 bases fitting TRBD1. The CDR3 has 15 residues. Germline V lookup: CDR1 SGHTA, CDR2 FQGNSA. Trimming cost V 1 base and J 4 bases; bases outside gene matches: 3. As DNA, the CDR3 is TGTGCCAGCAGCTTAGAGACAGGGGCGAATCAGCCCCAGCATTTT. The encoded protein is CASSLETGANQPQHF.

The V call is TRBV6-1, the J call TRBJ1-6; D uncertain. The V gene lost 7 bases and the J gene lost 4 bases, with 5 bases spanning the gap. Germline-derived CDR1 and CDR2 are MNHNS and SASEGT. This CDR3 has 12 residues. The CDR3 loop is CASTRYNSPLHF. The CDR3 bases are TGTGCCAGCACCCGTTATAATTCACCCCTCCACTTT.

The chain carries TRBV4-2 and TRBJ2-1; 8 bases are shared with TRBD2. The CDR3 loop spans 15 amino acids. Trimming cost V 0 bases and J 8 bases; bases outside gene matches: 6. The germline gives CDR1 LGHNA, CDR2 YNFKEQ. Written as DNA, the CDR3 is TGTGCCAGCAGCCAAGAGACGGGGGGGACGGATGAGCAGTTCTTC. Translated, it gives CASSQETGGTDEQFF.